This T cell receptor beta chain was recorded in a study of cytomegalovirus exposure and HLA in healthy donors. Concerning this clone: Its antigen is not identified.

Trimming cost V 0 bases and J 6 bases, with 12 bases left between them. CDR1 SGHAT and CDR2 FQNNGV come from the germline V gene. The CDR3 loop spans 14 amino acids. General observations from the study: Rarity marked most TCR sequences, yet some public TCRs occurred in many donors. One later analysis, an examination of the 120 validation repertoires, found that first-cohort TCR clusters tended to co-occur in them. In vitro checks showed that three CMV-associated chains really do target CMV antigens.

Repertoires were generated with immunoSEQ multiplex PCR, while TCRdb's copy carries only in-frame clones and drops some. The sample has about 73,000 clones; around nine tenths are singletons. Sequenced sample: PBMCs. The receptor's source is a woman in her late teens or twenties in good health and CMV-seropositive. V is TRBV11-2 and J is TRBJ2-7; TRBD1 might be the D (5 bases). CDR3 coding DNA: TGTGCCAGCAGCTTAGATCTTGTAGGGGCCGAGCAGTACTTC. It codes for CASSLDLVGAEQYF.